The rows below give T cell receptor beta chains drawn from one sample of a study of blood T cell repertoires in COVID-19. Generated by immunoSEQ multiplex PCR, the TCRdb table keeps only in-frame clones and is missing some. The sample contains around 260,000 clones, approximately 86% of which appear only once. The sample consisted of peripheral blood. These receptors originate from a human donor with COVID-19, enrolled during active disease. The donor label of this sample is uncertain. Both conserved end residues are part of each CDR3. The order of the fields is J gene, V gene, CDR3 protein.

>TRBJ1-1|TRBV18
CASSPGDKRTEAFF
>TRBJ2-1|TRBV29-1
CSVENSIRGSDEQFF
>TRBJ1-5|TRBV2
CASQRGQGGNQPQHF
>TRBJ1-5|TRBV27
CASSFSVSRGQPQHF
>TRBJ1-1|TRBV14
CASSQDPGYTEAFF
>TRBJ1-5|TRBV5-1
CASSLGDSYSNQPQHF
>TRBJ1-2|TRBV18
CASSTTGVYGYTF
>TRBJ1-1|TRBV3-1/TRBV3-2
CASSQGASNTEAFF
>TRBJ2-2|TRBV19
CASSIVSGGAWELFF
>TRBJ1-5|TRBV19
CASMGRNNQPQHF
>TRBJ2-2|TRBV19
CASSIGGTLTGELFF
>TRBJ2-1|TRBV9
CASSGRAANEQFF
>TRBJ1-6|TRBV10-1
CASSDKKIVCGGDTNRGHNSPLHF
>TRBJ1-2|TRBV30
CAWSTLGGSWGYTF
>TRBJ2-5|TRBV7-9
CASSNRLAGRQETQYF
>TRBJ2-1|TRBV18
CASSPPTGNEQFF
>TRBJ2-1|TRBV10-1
CASISTEPHGFF
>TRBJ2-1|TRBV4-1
CASSQYGLAGERNEQFF
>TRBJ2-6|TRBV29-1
CSVLATGANVLTF
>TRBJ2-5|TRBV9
CASSSSPLPTGGGETQYF
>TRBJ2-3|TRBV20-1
CSASPAGGADTQYF
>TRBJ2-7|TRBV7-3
CASSLMASGTYEQYF
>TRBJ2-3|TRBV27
CASSPRRLAPSTDTQYF
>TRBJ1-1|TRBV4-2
CASSQDGRAEAFF
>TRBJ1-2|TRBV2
CASRYPGQSYGYTF
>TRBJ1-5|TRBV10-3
CAISGDQRNQPQHF
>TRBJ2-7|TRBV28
CATLFLRQGLSYEQYF
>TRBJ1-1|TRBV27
CASSLFSVTRDTEAFF
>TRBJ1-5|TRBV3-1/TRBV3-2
CASSQGRQNQPQHF
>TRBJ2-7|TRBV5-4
CASSLDPGAYEQYF
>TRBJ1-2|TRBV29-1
CSDVTGLNYGYTF
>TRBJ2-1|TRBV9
CASSKTSTKGNEQFF
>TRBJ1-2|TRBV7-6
CASSFAEIYGYTF
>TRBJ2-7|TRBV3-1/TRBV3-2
CASSQDRGLYEQYF
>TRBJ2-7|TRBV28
CASSLTPGRSGDEQYF
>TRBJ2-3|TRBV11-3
CASSRTSGGPDTQYF
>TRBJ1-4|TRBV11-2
CASSPEGDGNEKLFF
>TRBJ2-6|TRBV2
CASLPTIGQGVSGANVLTF
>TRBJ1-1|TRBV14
CASSQGGTGLMNTEAFF
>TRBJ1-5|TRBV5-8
CASSSEGLPNQPQHF
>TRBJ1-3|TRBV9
CASSPRTGGQDTIYF
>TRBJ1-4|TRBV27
CASSLMGYDEKLFF
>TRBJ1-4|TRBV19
CASSEQGVSEKLFF
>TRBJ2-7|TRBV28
CASSYTGAQPIYEQYF
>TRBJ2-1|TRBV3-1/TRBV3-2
CASSQSWLASNEQFF
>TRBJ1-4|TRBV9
CASSQGDRARNEKLFF
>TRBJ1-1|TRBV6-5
CASIPRGPTEAFF
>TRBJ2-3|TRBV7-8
CASSLSGVGADTQYF
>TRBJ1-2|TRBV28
CASRLQRGGYTF
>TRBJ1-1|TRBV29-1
CSVTIGDTEAFF